The 16 T cell receptor beta chains presented below share a single source sample, sequenced in a study of Graves' ophthalmopathy and Graves' hyperthyroidism (dated by TCRdb to between 2018 and 2020). The sample was run on an Illumina HiSeq 2000. For repertoire sequencing, the TCR beta CDR3 regions were amplified from RNA transcripts. HTBI primers and the Qiagen OneStep RT-PCR kit were used in a first-round RT-PCR, which was followed by a second-round multiplex PCR, size selection and purification. Using fastp at Q25 and MiXCR, TCRdb reprocessed the public reads and kept productive beta chains. Rows with one shared CDR3 protein collapse into an entry with the most common genes and DNA. Counted in this sample were roughly 400,000 distinct CDR3 sequences; approximately 15% of them appeared once. The ten largest clones add up to 7% of the sample. The sample was peripheral blood. The receptors come from a woman aged 18-29 years with stable Graves' hyperthyroidism. Donor details come from another sample of the same person, matched by shared clones.

This clonotype occurred many times. The V and J genes are TRBV25-1 and TRBJ1-1; 10 bases match TRBD1. V lost 6 bases, J lost 2 bases, and 6 bases stayed unmatched. This CDR3 has 15 amino acids. Germline V lookup: CDR1 MGHDK, CDR2 SYGVNS. The CDR3: CASRGQGGSNTEAFF. Here the CDR3 DNA reads TGTGCCAGCAGAGGACAGGGGGGATCCAACACTGAAGCTTTCTTT.

This clonotype appeared a few times. The chain carries TRBV18 and TRBJ1-2; maybe TRBD1 (6 bases). This CDR3 has 14 amino acids. V lost 0 bases and J 1 base, leaving 6 bases between the germline ends. Germline V CDR1 and CDR2: KGHSH, LQKENI. The CDR3 DNA is TGTGCCAGCTCACCACCGGACAGTAACTATGGCTACACCTTC. Translating gives CASSPPDSNYGYTF.

The genes are TRBV13 and TRBJ2-2, with a tentative D call TRBD1 (6 bases). Between the trimmed V and J ends, which lost 5 bases and 6 bases, there was a span of 16 bases. CDR3 length: 15 amino acids. Germline lookup yields CDR1 PRHDT and CDR2 FYEKMQ (reference sequence). CDR3: CASSAGTRRSGELFF. The CDR3 DNA is TGTGCCAGCAGCGCCGGGACAAGGAGGTCCGGGGAGCTGTTTTTT.

The V call is TRBV28, the J call TRBJ1-1; 7 nucleotides line up with TRBD1. Germline CDR1 reads MDHEN; CDR2 reads SYDVKM. This CDR3 is 11 amino acids long. V lost 4 bases, J lost 11 bases, and 4 bases stayed unmatched. CDR3 nucleotides: TGTGCCAGCAGTTCCACAGGGGACGCTTTCTTT. Translated, it gives CASSSTGDAFF.

This clonotype has at least ten counts. The chain employs TRBV29-1 and TRBJ1-2; D ambiguous. Trimming took 1 base from V and 2 from J, leaving 11 bases between them. The CDR3 consists of 14 residues. Germline V gene lookup returns CDR1 SQVTM and CDR2 ANQGSEA. CDR3 in amino acids: CSVEGGRLNYGYTF. The DNA for the CDR3 is TGCAGCGTTGAAGGAGGGCGGCTCAACTATGGCTACACCTTC.

This clonotype came up many times. The chain uses TRBV7-8 and TRBJ1-1, with no clear D. CDR3 length equals 14 residues. Per germline, CDR1 SGHVS and CDR2 FQNEAQ. V was pared by 7 bases and J by 0 bases, with 12 bases between. The CDR3: CASIIGELNTEAFF. Here the CDR3 DNA reads TGTGCCAGCATCATCGGCGAACTGAACACTGAAGCTTTCTTT.

As for this clonotype: This sequence may be a read error, since a much larger clone differs from it by one base. The chain combines TRBV6-5 with TRBJ2-7; possible D gene TRBD1, 6 bases. V was clipped by 1 base and J by 2 bases, with 6 bases between them. Germline V gene lookup returns CDR1 MNHEY and CDR2 SVGAGI. The CDR3 has 13 amino acids. CDR3 region: CASSYWDTYEQYF. CDR3 DNA: TGTGCCAGCAGTTACTGGGACACCTACGAGCAGTACTTC.

This clonotype occurred many times. The chain links TRBV12-3 or TRBV12-4 to TRBJ1-1; D is uncertain. V was cut by 1 base and J by 0 bases, with 9 bases left in between. This CDR3 spans 15 amino acids. The CDR3 nucleotides are TGTGCCAGCAGTTTAGGTTCACAAGTGAACACTGAAGCTTTCTTT. Protein: CASSLGSQVNTEAFF.

This clonotype was observed many times. V is TRBV6-2 or TRBV6-3 and J is TRBJ2-7; D is possibly TRBD2 (6 bases). Trimming took off 2 bases at V and 5 bases at J, with 13 bases between the two ends. The CDR3 contains 14 residues. Germline assignment: CDR1 MNHEY and CDR2 SVGEGT. Written as DNA, the CDR3 is TGTGCCAGCAGTTACGTCGGCGGGGTACACGAGCAGTACTTC. It is translated as CASSYVGGVHEQYF.

This clonotype was counted ten times or more. This chain connects TRBV6-1 to TRBJ2-5; no clear D gene. Germline V gene lookup returns CDR1 MNHNS and CDR2 SASEGT. The V gene lost 6 bases and the J gene lost 0 bases, with 11 bases spanning the gap. The CDR3 runs to 14 residues. CDR3 DNA sequence: TGTGCCAGCAGAAGGGTGGGGTACCAAGAGACCCAGTACTTC. Translated: CASRRVGYQETQYF.

This clonotype was found many times. This rearrangement joins TRBV27 to TRBJ2-5; maybe TRBD2 (5 bases). V dropped 5 bases and J dropped 4 bases, with 11 bases sitting between them. The germline V gene encodes CDR1 MNHEY and CDR2 SMNVEV (reference sequence). The CDR3 loop spans 13 amino acids. The CDR3 DNA reads TGTGCCAGCAGTCGGACTTTCGGAGAGACCCAGTACTTC. Translated: CASSRTFGETQYF.

This clonotype was detected ten times or more. This chain connects TRBV4-1 to TRBJ1-1, with D possibly TRBD1 on 5 matching bases. Per germline, CDR1 MGHRA and CDR2 YSYEKL. The CDR3 runs 16 residues. V lost 0 bases, J lost 1 base, and 12 bases lay in between. CDR3 coding DNA: TGCGCCAGCAGCCAAGAGAGGGGCAGGGAGAACACTGAAGCTTTCTTT. This gives the protein CASSQERGRENTEAFF.

This clonotype was counted at least ten times. The chain employs TRBV29-1 and TRBJ1-2, with D unclear. The germline V and J ends were trimmed by 0 bases and 7 bases, with 18 bases remaining between them. This CDR3 contains 15 residues. Germline CDR1 and CDR2: SQVTM and ANQGSEA. CDR3 sequence reads: CSVEDRRGRGIGYTF. CDR3 DNA: TGCAGCGTTGAAGATCGGCGAGGACGGGGTATTGGCTACACCTTC.

This clonotype showed up many times. This chain links TRBV6-1 with TRBJ2-5, with a weak D call TRBD2 (6 bases). This CDR3 has 13 amino acids. Germline values: CDR1 MNHNS, CDR2 SASEGT. The ends were cut back, 6 bases at V and 14 bases at J, with 22 bases in the middle. CDR3 in amino acids: CASSPGSWGGGYF. The CDR3 coding sequence is TGTGCCAGCAGCCCCGGGAGCTGGGGAGGTGGCTACTTC.

This clonotype was counted at least ten times. The chain couples TRBV6-1 to TRBJ1-5, with 8 bases lining up with TRBD1. J gave up 4 bases and V 7 bases, and 6 bases lay outside the gene matches. The CDR3 is 14 amino acids. Looked up from germline, CDR1 is MNHNS and CDR2 is SASEGT. The CDR3: CASTEQGENQPQHF. CDR3 in DNA: TGTGCCAGCACCGAACAGGGGGAGAATCAGCCCCAGCATTTT.

There are many counts of this clonotype. The chain carries TRBV6-1 and TRBJ1-6, with D possibly matching TRBD1 (5 bases). The CDR3 runs to 13 residues. Trimming shortened V by 8 bases and J by 4 bases, and 9 bases separated the two germline ends. The germline gives CDR1 MNHNS, CDR2 SASEGT. The CDR3 region is CASGRDYNSPLHF. The CDR3 nucleotides are TGTGCCAGCGGCAGGGATTATAATTCACCCCTCCACTTT.